This T cell receptor beta chain comes out of a study of blood T cell repertoires in COVID-19. Study as a whole: T cells, B-cell-depleted T cells, or PBMCs provided the cDNA or gDNA that served as material.

Sequencing was performed with immunoSEQ multiplex PCR; in TCRdb, only in-frame clones are kept and a portion is missing. The sample holds around 78,000 clones, around four fifths seen once. CDR3 length: 16 residues. The V gene end was trimmed by 7 bases and the J gene end by 4 bases; junction bases not matched to a gene: 12. Germline V CDR1 and CDR2: LNHDA, SQIVND (reference sequence). Sequencing input: peripheral blood. The TCR sequence derives from a human donor in a cohort sampled during active COVID-19. V gene TRBV19 combines with J gene TRBJ2-3, with TRBD2 identical over 9 bases. Written as DNA, the CDR3 is TGTGCCAGTAAGGACCGGCGGGGGGGTCTTGCAGATACGCAGTATTTT. Protein: CASKDRRGGLADTQYF.